This TCR beta chain comes out of a study of neurological immune-mediated disorders (dated by TCRdb to the late 2010s). In terms of the full investigation: Among the roughly 35 multiple sclerosis patients, about 30 had relapsing-remitting MS and 3 had secondary progressive MS. Peripheral blood TCR-beta repertoires from HTLV-I-associated myelopathy (HAM/TSP) patients, multiple sclerosis patients and healthy controls were compared by UMI-based sequencing. Longitudinal samples, technical triplicates and paired sorted CD4+ and CD8+ T-cell subsets, alongside PBMC samples, were included among the roughly 110 TCR-beta libraries. The cohort was made up of 68 subjects, consisting of around 15 HAM/TSP patients, about 35 multiple sclerosis patients and around 20 healthy controls.

The CDR3 covers 13 residues, taking in both the cysteine and the phenylalanine. Only the CDR3 part of the read is kept: 39 bases, read in frame from the first base. Trimming at the junction amounts to 5 bases on V and 0 bases on J, and the germline ends lie 8 bases apart. In the germline V gene (reference sequence), CDR1 corresponds to SEHNR and CDR2 to FQNEAQ. For unsorted PBMC libraries, 2 million PBMCs were used after storage in RNAlater at -80 degrees C until RNA extraction. Multiple sclerosis patients were enrolled in a US clinical protocol under which disease progression was evaluated by magnetic resonance imaging. PBMCs were separated from peripheral blood using Ficoll-Hypaque density gradient centrifugation and then cryopreserved in liquid nitrogen. Study-wide findings and limitations: The MS cluster was not associated with any clinical or MRI features, and the authors stated that larger cohorts are needed. In a phylogenetic analysis, the repertoires of 18 out of 34 MS patients fell into a single cluster of related CDR3 sequences, pointing to a possible signature at the repertoire level. TCR clonal expansion was highest in HAM/TSP patients and lowest in MS patients, with MS patients falling below even healthy controls. No identical CDR3 amino acid sequences were found to be shared among expanded clones across subjects, suggesting that TCR-beta repertoires were private in all groups.

This clonotype was seen ten or more times. Its antigen specificity is not known. No per-base quality is available; no much larger clone lies one base away. cDNA was synthesized by template-switch 5'RACE using a primer carrying a 10-nucleotide random unique molecular identifier by which each TCR transcript was tagged. Every sequencing run yielded over 190 million TCR-beta sequences covering 15-18 subjects. The RNeasy kit was used to extract total RNA. The KAPA Real-time Library Amplification kit was used to amplify TCR-beta VDJ regions with primers targeting the TCR constant region and the 5'RACE anchor. Sample indexes and Illumina adaptors were added in a first PCR, and a second PCR then increased library yield. After purification with Ampure beads, the TCR product of roughly 650 bp was size-selected on a 2% E-gel SizeSelection system. Before pooling, library quality was assessed on a Bioanalyzer, concentration was determined with Qubit, and library quantification was performed with the Kapa Library Quantification kit. Libraries were sequenced paired-end 2 x 150 bp on an Illumina HiSeq 2500. To increase sequence diversity, roughly 24-32% phiX was spiked into each library pool. In the source study's methods: Quality-filtered reads were processed with the UMI-based MiGEC pipeline, which removed over 75% of raw TCR sequences during error correction. VDJ genes were aligned to IMGT germline references, and clonotypes were defined by unique CDR3 amino acid sequence plus V-J genes. Clonal expansion, Shannon diversity, and CDR3 relatedness (CalcPairwiseDistances, ClusterSamples) were evaluated with VDJtools, and phylogenetic trees were built with CLCbio workbench. Using coefficient-of-variation modelling across technical triplicates, the study counted a clone as expanded if it had at least 8 unique UMIs. TCRdb reprocessing: public reads trimmed at Q25 with fastp, clones called with MiXCR, in-frame beta chains kept. Every distinct CDR3 protein forms one entry, paired with its most common genes and DNA. For this entry, the V and J calls and clone size follow TCRdb and not the study's own pipeline. This sample gives tens of thousands of distinct CDR3 sequences in total; about 1.4% of them show up just once. Of the sample, around 8.8% is held by the ten largest clones.

The chain joins TRBV7-9 to TRBJ2-7; the D element could tentatively be TRBD1 or TRBD2, as 5 bases agree for each. The origin of this receptor is a woman in her 30s with multiple sclerosis. The sample consisted of PBMCs. The CDR3 amino acid sequence is: CASSRDGSYEQYF. The nucleotide sequence is TGTGCCAGCAGCCGGGACGGCTCCTACGAGCAGTACTTC.